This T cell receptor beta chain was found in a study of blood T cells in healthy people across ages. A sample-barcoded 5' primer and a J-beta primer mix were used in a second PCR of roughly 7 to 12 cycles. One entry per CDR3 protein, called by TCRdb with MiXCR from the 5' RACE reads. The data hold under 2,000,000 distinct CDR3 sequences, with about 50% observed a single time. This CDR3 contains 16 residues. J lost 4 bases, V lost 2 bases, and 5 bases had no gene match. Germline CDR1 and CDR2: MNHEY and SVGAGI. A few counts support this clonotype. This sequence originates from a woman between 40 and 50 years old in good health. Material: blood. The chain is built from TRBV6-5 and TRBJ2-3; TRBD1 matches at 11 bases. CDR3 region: CASSYDGQGASDTQYF. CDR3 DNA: TGTGCCAGCAGTTACGACGGACAGGGGGCTTCAGATACGCAGTATTTT.